This T cell receptor (beta chain) came from a study of blood T cell repertoires in COVID-19. The overall study: Acute and convalescent COVID-19 samples came from the United States, Italy and Spain. The cDNA or gDNA used as material had been derived from T cells, B-cell-depleted T cells, or PBMCs.

Trimming pared 4 bases from V and 3 bases from J, leaving 17 bases between. The CDR3 has 17 residues. Germline assignment: CDR1 SGHRS and CDR2 YFSETQ. Per the study methods: Reference gene primers were amplified, and this amplification served to estimate nucleated cell counts. Sequencing used immunoSEQ multiplex PCR; TCRdb keeps in-frame clones, though not all of them. The V and J calls and clone size are taken from that table; D and trimming were inferred from the DNA. The table lists tens of thousands of clones, around 87% of them singletons, with 3.5% to 4% in the top ten. The material sequenced was peripheral blood. This sequence was found in a human donor in a cohort sampled during active COVID-19. This chain joins TRBV5-1 and TRBJ1-6; D is ambiguous. The CDR3 DNA reads as TGCGCCAGCAGCCTTAAAGGAGGTACAGTCTATAATTCACCCCTCCACTTT. It translates to CASSLKGGTVYNSPLHF.